Following are 11 T cell receptor beta chains from one sample sequenced in a study of graft-versus-host responses after intestinal transplantation. No antigen has been assigned to these receptors. TCRdb's copy holds only in-frame clones and misses some; the assay was immunoSEQ multiplex PCR. The sample carries some 130,000 clones, over 85% recorded once. The sequences come from unstimulated CD4+ T cells sorted from spleen or lymph node cells, collected before intestinal transplant. The source is a human donor who received an intestinal transplant.

The gene calls are TRBV29-1 and TRBJ1-1; 9 bases agree with TRBD1. The ends lost 4 bases at V and 1 base at J; junction bases unmatched: 4. This CDR3 has 14 amino acids. From germline, CDR1 is SQVTM and CDR2 ANQGSEA. The CDR3 sequence is CSVVLQGANTEAFF. The DNA of the CDR3 is TGCAGCGTTGTCCTACAGGGGGCGAACACTGAAGCTTTCTTT.

This rearrangement joins TRBV4-1 to TRBJ1-1; maybe TRBD1 (5 bases). Per germline, CDR1 MGHRA and CDR2 YSYEKL. V lost 2 bases and J 2 bases, leaving 15 bases between the germline ends. CDR3 length: 16 amino acids. The CDR3 DNA reads as TGCGCCAGCAGCCAAAGCCTAGGGGCCACAAACACTGAAGCTTTCTTT. It codes for CASSQSLGATNTEAFF.

The chain has TRBV29-1 and TRBJ2-2; TRBD2 agrees at 8 bases. This CDR3 has 14 residues. The trim removed 7 bases at V and 2 bases at J, leaving 6 bases unmatched. Germline assignment: CDR1 SQVTM and CDR2 ANQGSEA. CDR3 sequence (DNA): TGCAGCGGTGTTAGCGGGGAAAACACCGGGGAGCTGTTTTTT. The encoded protein is CSGVSGENTGELFF.

The rearrangement links TRBV5-1 to TRBJ2-1; the match to TRBD1 covers 10 bases. CDR3 length equals 15 residues. The V gene's germline CDR1 is SGHRS and CDR2 YFSETQ. Unmatched junction bases numbered 9, after V lost 4 bases and J lost 8 bases. The CDR3 DNA is TGCGCCAGCAGCATGGGGGGACAGGGGCCGTATGAGCAGTTCTTC. It specifies CASSMGGQGPYEQFF.

The gene calls are TRBV6-5 and TRBJ1-6; maybe TRBD1 (5 bases). The CDR3 sequence is 14 residues long. The ends were cut back, 6 bases at V and 8 bases at J, with 14 bases in the middle. Looked up from germline, CDR1 is MNHEY and CDR2 is SVGAGI. CDR3 sequence (DNA): TGTGCCAGCAGACGGACAAGGGAGTATTCACCCCTCCACTTT. This codes for CASRRTREYSPLHF.

V usage is TRBV7-2 and J usage is TRBJ1-1; unclear D gene. From germline, CDR1 is SGHTA and CDR2 FQGNSA. V dropped 1 base and J dropped 8 bases, with 11 bases sitting between them. The CDR3 sequence is 13 residues long. This CDR3 is CASSLVAGGEAFF. The CDR3 DNA sequence: TGTGCCAGCAGCTTAGTCGCAGGTGGGGAAGCTTTCTTT.

V usage is TRBV5-1 and J usage is TRBJ2-1; no firm D call. Trimming took off 5 bases at V and 9 bases at J, with 9 bases between the two ends. The CDR3 has 11 residues. From germline, CDR1 is SGHRS and CDR2 YFSETQ. The CDR3: CASSWGFEQFF. The CDR3, as DNA: TGCGCCAGCAGTTGGGGATTTGAGCAGTTCTTC.

This chain joins TRBV15 and TRBJ1-4; 9 nucleotides align to TRBD1. CDR3 length equals 15 residues. Germline V gene data show CDR1 as LNHNV and CDR2 as YYDKDF (reference sequence). V lost 3 bases and J lost 8; bases outside the gene matches: 7. CDR3 in DNA: TGTGCCACCAGCAGGGAACAGGGGGCGGGGGAAAAACTGTTTTTT. Protein: CATSREQGAGEKLFF.

As DNA, the CDR3 is TGTGCCAGCAGCCCAGGACAGTTCACTGAAGCTTTCTTT. It encodes CASSPGQFTEAFF. V and J are TRBV9 and TRBJ1-1; perhaps TRBD1 as D (6 bases). The CDR3 consists of 13 residues. Germline loops: CDR1 SGDLS, CDR2 YYNGEE. Between the trimmed V and J ends, which lost 4 bases and 4 bases, there was a span of 11 bases.

The rearrangement joins TRBV10-2 to TRBJ2-1; D unresolved. The V and J ends lost 6 bases and 8 bases respectively, with 11 bases between them. There are 12 residues in the CDR3. Looked up from germline, CDR1 is WSHSY and CDR2 is SAAADI. CDR3 in DNA: TGCGCCAGCAGCGCGGCCCGGCATGAGCAGTTCTTC. This gives the protein CASSAARHEQFF.

This chain joins TRBV29-1 and TRBJ1-1; D call uncertain. In germline, CDR1 is SQVTM, CDR2 ANQGSEA. V was trimmed by 7 bases and J by 2 bases, leaving 11 bases between them. This CDR3 has 12 amino acids. CDR3: CSARGVNTEAFF. The CDR3 bases are TGCAGCGCACGTGGGGTTAACACTGAAGCTTTCTTT.